This is a list of T cell receptor beta chains from one sample in a study of shared clonotypes between healthy human individuals. Assay used: immunoSEQ multiplex PCR; TCRdb lists only in-frame clones, some missing. The top ten clones hold 1.2% of a sample with approximately 1,500,000 clones, approximately 96% of them seen once. Sequences were obtained from naive CD4+ T cells sorted from blood. These receptors were collected from a man younger than 45 in good health. The CDR3 runs from the conserved cysteine through the conserved F or W. Fields, in order: clone size, V gene, J gene, D gene, CDR3 protein, CDR3 DNA. D genes are given only for firm matches. Only part of the rows carry a size: once, few, many, or a class if the clone is expanded.

-	TRBV7-9	TRBJ2-1	TRBD2	CASSLAPGLENNEQFF	TGTGCCAGCAGCTTAGCGCCGGGACTAGAGAACAATGAGCAGTTCTTC
once	TRBV10-3	TRBJ1-3	-	CAISERASSGNTIYF	TGTGCCATCAGTGAGCGGGCAAGCTCTGGAAACACCATATATTTT
-	TRBV7-2	TRBJ2-7	TRBD2	CASSLVPLAGHYEQYF	TGTGCCAGCAGCTTAGTGCCACTAGCGGGACACTACGAGCAGTACTTC
-	TRBV5-8	TRBJ2-4	-	CASSLLGGNIQYF	TGTGCCAGCAGCTTGTTGGGGGGTAACATTCAGTACTTC
once	TRBV18	TRBJ1-1	TRBD1	CASSQGTGDLEAFF	TGTGCCAGCTCTCAAGGGACAGGGGATTTGGAAGCTTTCTTT
-	TRBV5-1	TRBJ1-1	TRBD1	CASSAGQGPGVSEAFF	TGCGCCAGCAGCGCCGGACAGGGACCCGGAGTCTCTGAAGCTTTCTTT
-	TRBV7-3	TRBJ2-3	-	CASSRSGADTQYF	TGTGCCAGCAGCCGATCCGGGGCAGATACGCAGTATTTT
-	TRBV7-9	TRBJ1-4	-	CASSATGSNEKLFF	TGTGCCAGCAGCGCCACAGGTTCTAATGAAAAACTGTTTTTT
-	TRBV5-1	TRBJ2-7	TRBD2	CASRDYTSGRAWEQYF	TGCGCCAGCAGAGACTACACTAGCGGGAGGGCCTGGGAGCAGTACTTC
-	TRBV28	TRBJ2-6	TRBD1	CASRDRGFAGANVLTF	TGTGCCAGCAGGGACAGGGGATTCGCTGGGGCCAACGTCCTGACTTTC
-	TRBV7-2	TRBJ2-1	TRBD1	CASSLGTGVGEQFF	TGTGCCAGCAGCTTAGGGACAGGGGTTGGGGAGCAGTTCTTC
-	TRBV5-5	TRBJ2-3	-	CASSLGLHTDTQYF	TGTGCCAGCAGCTTGGGGCTTCACACAGATACGCAGTATTTT
-	TRBV9	TRBJ1-2	TRBD1	CASSPGTGYGYTF	TGTGCCAGCAGCCCTGGGACAGGGTATGGCTACACCTTC
-	TRBV15	TRBJ2-7	-	CATSRESIGLAYEQYF	TGTGCCACCAGCAGAGAAAGTATAGGGTTAGCCTACGAGCAGTACTTC
-	TRBV28	TRBJ1-4	-	CASSKLGTNEKLFF	TGTGCCAGCAGCAAACTGGGCACTAATGAAAAACTGTTTTTT
-	TRBV6-5	TRBJ1-2	TRBD1	CASSSGQGYYGYTF	TGTGCCAGCAGTTCAGGACAGGGCTACTATGGCTACACCTTC
-	TRBV6-6	TRBJ2-7	-	CASRASSKNYEQYF	TGTGCCAGCAGGGCAAGTAGCAAAAACTACGAGCAGTACTTC
-	TRBV11-1	TRBJ2-7	-	CASAQAASYEQYF	TGTGCCAGCGCGCAAGCGGCCTCCTACGAGCAGTACTTC
-	TRBV6-5	TRBJ1-1	TRBD1	CASSSLDRVAFF	TGTGCCAGCAGTTCCCTCGACAGGGTAGCTTTCTTT
-	TRBV7-6	TRBJ2-1	TRBD2	CASSSLAVINNEQFF	TGTGCCAGCAGCTCTCTAGCGGTAATAAACAATGAGCAGTTCTTC
-	TRBV6-1	TRBJ2-6	-	CASRRYSSGANVLTF	TGTGCCAGCAGACGATATAGCTCCGGGGCCAACGTCCTGACTTTC
-	TRBV19	TRBJ2-5	-	CASSIKGKETQYF	TGTGCCAGTAGTATAAAAGGGAAAGAGACCCAGTACTTC
-	TRBV5-5	TRBJ1-2	-	CASSLTAPYGYTF	TGTGCCAGCAGCTTGACAGCCCCCTATGGCTACACCTTC
-	TRBV7-9	TRBJ2-2	TRBD1	CATGQGGGTGELFF	TGTGCCACCGGACAGGGAGGAGGAACCGGGGAGCTGTTTTTT
-	TRBV28	TRBJ1-4	-	CASSAGTHNEKLFF	TGTGCCAGCAGTGCCGGGACACATAATGAAAAACTGTTTTTT
-	TRBV9	TRBJ2-3	TRBD1	CASSADRGSPDTQYF	TGTGCCAGCAGCGCGGACAGGGGAAGCCCCGATACGCAGTATTTT
once	TRBV6-5	TRBJ2-7	TRBD2	CASSNRLAGASEQYF	TGTGCCAGCAGTAACCGACTAGCGGGAGCTAGTGAGCAGTACTTC
-	TRBV7-9	TRBJ1-3	-	CASSPRIGRASGNTIYF	TGTGCCAGCAGCCCCCGAATCGGAAGGGCCTCTGGAAACACCATATATTTT
-	TRBV5-1	TRBJ2-3	TRBD2	CASSPWTSGMGIDTQYF	TGCGCCAGCAGCCCATGGACTAGCGGGATGGGCATAGATACGCAGTATTTT